Below, 19 T cell receptor beta chains from the same sample are listed, as sequenced in a study of vaccination and CD4 T cells after COVID-19. Stated treatment: approximately 10-day PBMC culture with coronavirus spike peptide pools or control peptides (ViraFEST assay). No antigen has been assigned to these receptors. The Oncomine TCR Beta short-read assay generated sequence data from the DNA of cultured CD4+ T cells. TCRdb reanalysed the PCR reads using MiXCR and keeps one entry per CDR3 protein. The table has around 20,000 distinct CDR3 sequences, around 40% seen once. The material was CD4+ T cells from blood, cultured in vitro, obtained before SARS-CoV-2 vaccination. Receptors originate from a human donor who had recovered from COVID-19.

V is TRBV27 and J is TRBJ2-1; TRBD2 aligns across 11 bases. Germline CDR1 reads MNHEY; CDR2 reads SMNVEV (reference sequence). The CDR3 is 20 amino acids. J lost 0 bases, V lost 0 bases, and 10 bases had no gene match. This CDR3 is CASSLSRGLAARGSYNEQFF. CDR3 nucleotide sequence: TGTGCCAGCAGTTTATCGCGGGGACTAGCGGCTAGGGGCTCCTACAATGAGCAGTTCTTC.

The chain joins TRBV20-1 to TRBJ1-2; a weak D match, TRBD1 (5 bases). Germline CDR1 is DFQATT and CDR2 is SNEGSKA (reference sequence). This CDR3 is 16 amino acids long. V gave up 1 base and J gave up 6 bases, with 21 bases separating them. The CDR3 loop reads CSARAQEGRPNDGYTF. The CDR3 bases are TGCAGTGCTAGAGCCCAGGAGGGGCGCCCGAACGATGGCTACACCTTC.

The chain links TRBV20-1 to TRBJ1-1, with 8 bases identical to TRBD1. This CDR3 has 15 amino acids. The V gene's germline CDR1 is DFQATT and CDR2 SNEGSKA (reference sequence). V lost 3 bases and J lost 2; bases outside the gene matches: 8. The CDR3 protein is CSARLRQGFNTEAFF. The CDR3 DNA sequence: TGCAGTGCTAGGCTCCGACAGGGGTTTAACACTGAAGCTTTCTTT.

The chain is built from TRBV7-9 and TRBJ1-6; TRBD1 aligns across 8 bases. V shed 2 bases and J 7 bases; nucleotides not matched to a gene: 4. There are 15 residues in the CDR3. CDR1 is SEHNR and CDR2 is FQNEAQ in the germline V gene (reference sequence). This CDR3 reads CASSLLTGGNSPLHF. Here the CDR3 DNA reads TGTGCCAGCAGCTTACTTACAGGGGGGAATTCACCCCTCCACTTT.

The gene calls are TRBV24-1 and TRBJ2-5; 7 bases line up with TRBD1. J lost 2 bases, V lost 4 bases, and 9 bases had no gene match. The CDR3 is 16 amino acids. CDR1 KGHDR and CDR2 SFDVKD come from the germline V gene. CDR3 region: CATSEAKPRGQETQYF. The CDR3 DNA sequence: TGTGCCACCAGTGAAGCAAAGCCCAGGGGGCAAGAGACCCAGTACTTC.

There are a few counts of this clonotype. This chain uses TRBV19 with TRBJ2-5; the D call may be TRBD1 or TRBD2 (5 bases each). V was shortened by 3 bases and J by 5 bases, with 19 bases between the two germline ends. The CDR3 sequence is 16 residues long. Germline assignment: CDR1 LNHDA and CDR2 SQIVND (reference sequence). The CDR3 DNA sequence: TGTGCCAGTAGTATGAGAGGGGCAGGGAAGGACGAGACCCAGTACTTC. Protein product: CASSMRGAGKDETQYF.

The rearrangement joins TRBV6-5 to TRBJ1-2; D might be TRBD1 (5 bases). The ends were cut back, 4 bases at V and 4 bases at J, with 13 bases in the middle. The CDR3 spans 14 residues. Germline CDR1 and CDR2: MNHEY and SVGAGI. CDR3 residues: CASSSSGRVYGYTF. Here the CDR3 DNA reads TGTGCCAGCAGTTCCTCGGGCAGGGTCTATGGCTACACCTTC.

This sequence joins TRBV2 and TRBJ1-6, with no clear D. With 6 bases removed from V and 0 bases from J, the gap between germline ends came to 6 bases. The V gene's germline CDR1 is SNHLY and CDR2 FYNNEI. This CDR3 has 14 residues. This chain's CDR3 is CASRIGSYNSPLHF. The CDR3 DNA sequence: TGTGCCAGCAGGATAGGCTCCTATAATTCACCCCTCCACTTT.

The chain has TRBV4-1 and TRBJ1-1, with D maybe TRBD1 (5 bases). The CDR3 consists of 15 residues. Trimming stripped 1 base from V and 7 bases from J, with 16 bases between. In germline, CDR1 is MGHRA, CDR2 YSYEKL. The CDR3 DNA reads as TGCGCCAGCAGCCAAGGGGACTACCGTAAGGGTGAAGCTTTCTTT. This codes for CASSQGDYRKGEAFF.

There are a few counts of this clonotype. The chain recombines TRBV6-2 or TRBV6-3 with TRBJ1-5, with D possibly TRBD1 on 5 matching bases. CDR3 length: 15 residues. From germline, CDR1 is MNHEY and CDR2 SVGEGT. Trimming pared 10 bases from V and 0 bases from J, leaving 16 bases between. CDR3 nucleotides: TGTGCCACCCGATCAGGACAAAATAGCAATCAGCCCCAGCATTTT. This sequence encodes CATRSGQNSNQPQHF.

This clonotype came up a few times. In DNA, the CDR3 is TGTGCCAGCAGCACCCGGACAGGGGGAGAGAATCAGCCCCAGCATTTT. Protein sequence: CASSTRTGGENQPQHF. The chain combines TRBV7-2 with TRBJ1-5, with 10 bases identical to TRBD1. Germline values: CDR1 SGHTA, CDR2 FQGNSA. Germline trimming cut 5 bases from V and 4 bases from J; bases unmatched to any gene: 8. The CDR3 extends over 16 amino acids.

The rearrangement joins TRBV20-1 to TRBJ1-5; D is possibly TRBD1 (5 bases). V was cut by 0 bases and J by 5 bases, with 14 bases left in between. CDR3 length: 15 amino acids. Germline V gives CDR1 DFQATT, CDR2 SNEGSKA (reference sequence). The CDR3 protein is CSARDPGWFDQPQHF. CDR3 nucleotide sequence: TGCAGTGCTAGAGATCCAGGGTGGTTCGATCAGCCCCAGCATTTT.

By its share, this clonotype is medium-sized (0.01 to 0.1%). V and J are TRBV7-6 and TRBJ2-3; 7 bases match TRBD2. J lost 2 bases, V lost 0 bases, and 5 bases had no gene match. CDR1 and CDR2 from the germline V gene are SGHVS and FNYEAQ. The length of the CDR3 is 16 residues. The CDR3 nucleotides read TGTGCCAGCAGCTTAGCGTGGGGGGGGTCCACAGATACGCAGTATTTT. Translated: CASSLAWGGSTDTQYF.

The V call is TRBV28, the J call TRBJ1-5; 7 positions agree with TRBD1. The junction had 12 bases not matched to a gene; V was cut back by 6 bases and J by 1 base. The CDR3 consists of 17 residues. Per the germline V gene, CDR1 is MDHEN and CDR2 is SYDVKM. The DNA of the CDR3 is TGTGCCAGCAGGTCTAACAGGGGAGTTGTCAGCAATCAGCCCCAGCATTTT. This gives the protein CASRSNRGVVSNQPQHF.

V and J are TRBV28 and TRBJ1-2, with D maybe TRBD1 (6 bases). The CDR3 is made up of 14 amino acids. V dropped 3 bases and J dropped 4 bases, with 12 bases sitting between them. Germline CDR1 MDHEN, CDR2 SYDVKM. The chain's CDR3 is CASSLRGGGYGYTF. In nucleotides, the CDR3 is TGTGCCAGCAGTTTGCGGGGGGGCGGCTATGGCTACACCTTC.

CDR3 sequence (DNA): TGTGCCAGTAGCCACACAGGGGCCCAAAACTATGGCTACACCTTC. Encoded protein: CASSHTGAQNYGYTF. J is TRBJ1-2 and V is TRBV19; 7 nucleotides match TRBD1. The V gene's germline CDR1 is LNHDA and CDR2 SQIVND (reference sequence). The CDR3 extends over 15 amino acids. J was trimmed by 2 bases and V by 6 bases; bases with no gene match: 9.

This clonotype was counted a few times. The genes are TRBV7-3 and TRBJ2-3; 8 bases are shared with TRBD2. The CDR3 extends over 16 amino acids. Germline trimming cut 2 bases from V and 7 bases from J; bases unmatched to any gene: 11. Germline CDR1 is SGHTA and CDR2 is FQGTGA. CDR3: CASSLGAGGRPNTQYF. The CDR3 DNA is TGTGCCAGCAGCTTAGGGGCGGGGGGACGCCCCAATACGCAGTATTTT.

The rearrangement joins TRBV5-1 to TRBJ2-1, with 8 bases fitting TRBD1. V lost 2 bases and J lost 4; bases outside the gene matches: 5. CDR3 size: 15 residues. Germline lookup yields CDR1 SGHRS and CDR2 YFSETQ. The CDR3 DNA follows: TGCGCCAGCAGCTTCGGCCGGACAGGGTACAATGAGCAGTTCTTC. Translated, it gives CASSFGRTGYNEQFF.

This clonotype has a handful of counts. The rearrangement links TRBV20-1 to TRBJ1-2, with TRBD1 as a possible D gene (6 bases). The CDR3 spans 14 residues. Trimming removed 0 bases from V and 7 bases from J, with 15 bases in between. Germline V gene sequence: CDR1 DFQATT, CDR2 SNEGSKA (reference sequence). CDR3 DNA: TGCAGTGCTAGAGATAGGGGGGGGCAGGGTGGCTACACCTTC. Amino acid sequence: CSARDRGGQGGYTF.